A single sample gave rise to the 31 T cell receptor beta chains below, sequenced in a study of graft-versus-host responses after intestinal transplantation. For these receptors, no antigen is known. Profiled with immunoSEQ multiplex PCR; TCRdb holds only in-frame clones, not every one. Found here are about 89,000 clones, under 95% of them singletons; the top ten hold approximately 2%. This sample comprised unstimulated CD8+ T cells sorted from spleen or lymph node cells, obtained before intestinal transplant. The source of these receptors is a human donor who received an intestinal transplant.

This clone was observed once. The chain uses TRBV29-1 and TRBJ1-2, with D hard to call. The CDR3 loop spans 15 amino acids. CDR1 and CDR2 from the germline V gene are SQVTM and ANQGSEA. The V and J ends lost 5 bases and 6 bases respectively, with 22 bases between them. In DNA, the CDR3 is TGCAGCGTTCTGATTGCTGGGCACCTTAGAAATGGCTACACCTTC. Its translation: CSVLIAGHLRNGYTF.

This clone was recorded only once. The chain links TRBV5-4 to TRBJ2-7; D possibly corresponds to TRBD1 (6 bases). The CDR3 spans 13 residues. The germline CDR1 and CDR2 sequences are SGHNT and YYREEE (reference sequence). Trimming took 1 base from V and 2 from J, leaving 7 bases between them. The CDR3 is CASSLSGAYEQYF. For the CDR3, the DNA is TGTGCCAGCAGCTTGTCAGGGGCCTACGAGCAGTACTTC.

The chain has TRBV4-3 and TRBJ1-2; maybe TRBD1 (5 bases). Germline CDR1 reads LGHNA; CDR2 reads YSLEER. With 3 bases removed from V and 4 bases from J, the gap between germline ends came to 9 bases. The CDR3 is 13 amino acids. CDR3 region: CASSQTTGYGYTF. The CDR3 nucleotides read TGCGCCAGCAGCCAGACCACAGGCTATGGCTACACCTTC.

V usage is TRBV5-5 and J usage is TRBJ2-1; 7 bases map to TRBD1. The CDR3 covers 12 residues. CDR1 is SGHKS and CDR2 is YYEKEE in the germline V gene (reference sequence). J gave up 10 bases and V 4 bases, and 5 bases lay outside the gene matches. The CDR3 bases are TGTGCCAGCAGCCAGGGGGACGGCGAGCAGTTCTTC. Amino acids: CASSQGDGEQFF.

This clone occurred a few times. The rearrangement uses TRBV10-1 and TRBJ1-1; a possible D gene is TRBD1 (5 bases). Germline V lookup: CDR1 WNHNN, CDR2 SYGVQD (reference sequence). V was shortened by 6 bases and J by 1 base, with 9 bases between the two germline ends. The CDR3 is 13 amino acids. The CDR3 DNA follows: TGCGCCAGCAGGTTAGGACAGAACACTGAAGCTTTCTTT. Its protein product is CASRLGQNTEAFF.

This clone was recorded only once. J is TRBJ2-3 and V is TRBV2; 10 bases agree with TRBD1. Germline V gene lookup returns CDR1 SNHLY and CDR2 FYNNEI. With V trimmed by 6 bases and J by 2 bases, 17 bases remained unmatched. CDR3 length equals 19 residues. CDR3 residues: CASSGTGANPHFATDTQYF. In DNA form, the CDR3 reads TGTGCCAGCAGCGGGACAGGGGCAAACCCACACTTTGCCACAGATACGCAGTATTTT.

V gene TRBV5-6 combines with J gene TRBJ2-7; D remains ambiguous. Trimming took off 0 bases at V and 0 bases at J, with 10 bases between the two ends. Germline CDR1 SGHDT, CDR2 YYEEEE. The CDR3 is made up of 15 amino acids. The CDR3 DNA reads TGTGCCAGCAGCTTGGTGTATCGGGTCTCCTACGAGCAGTACTTC. This translates into CASSLVYRVSYEQYF.

This clone was counted only a few times. The chain joins TRBV27 to TRBJ1-1; tentative D call: TRBD1 (5 bases). The V gene's germline CDR1 is MNHEY and CDR2 SMNVEV (reference sequence). V gave up 8 bases and J gave up 6 bases, with 13 bases separating them. CDR3 length: 12 amino acids. In DNA form, the CDR3 reads TGTGCCAGCCGGGGGGGATGGGCTGAAGCTTTCTTT. Amino acids: CASRGGWAEAFF.

To note about this clone: Other DNA sequences from this sample encode an identical CDR3 as well. V is TRBV27 and J is TRBJ1-1, with D tentatively TRBD1 (5 bases). CDR1 and CDR2 (germline): MNHEY, SMNVEV (reference sequence). V lost 2 bases, J lost 2 bases, and 6 bases lay in between. The CDR3 loop spans 13 amino acids. CDR3 nucleotide sequence: TGTGCCAGCAGTTTACAGGGAAACACTGAAGCTTTCTTT. Its protein is CASSLQGNTEAFF.

This chain joins TRBV15 and TRBJ2-1; 8 nucleotides line up with TRBD1. CDR3 size: 13 residues. The V segment lost 3 bases and the J segment 10 bases; nucleotides outside the gene matches: 5. The germline V gene has CDR1 LNHNV and CDR2 YYDKDF (reference sequence). The DNA for the CDR3 is TGTGCCACCAGCAGGGGACAGGCCCGGGAGCAGTTCTTC. Translated: CATSRGQAREQFF. Drawing the rest from reference TRBV15 and TRBJ2-1, the complete variable domain is DAMVIQNPRYQVTQFGKPVTLSCSQTLNHNVMYWYQQKSSQAPKLLFHYYDKDFNNEADTPDNFQSRRPNTSFCFLDIRSPGLGDTAMYLCATSRGQAREQFFGPGTRLTVL.

This chain joins TRBV6-6 and TRBJ2-7; 9 positions match TRBD1. The CDR3 consists of 14 residues. Germline loops: CDR1 MNHNY, CDR2 SVGAGI (reference sequence). V shed 6 bases and J 5 bases; nucleotides not matched to a gene: 8. In DNA, the CDR3 is TGTGCCAGCAGGTTTGGACAGGGGTCCGACGAGCAGTACTTC. This translates into CASRFGQGSDEQYF.

The rearrangement joins TRBV6-5 to TRBJ1-1; tentatively, D is TRBD1 (6 bases). CDR1 and CDR2 (germline): MNHEY, SVGAGI. This CDR3 comprises 15 residues. Trimming took off 0 bases at V and 0 bases at J, with 8 bases between the two ends. In nucleotides, the CDR3 is TGTGCCAGCAGTTACTCGACAGGTTTGAACACTGAAGCTTTCTTT. Translating gives CASSYSTGLNTEAFF.

V is TRBV25-1 and J is TRBJ1-1; D not certain. This CDR3 comprises 14 residues. V was trimmed by 5 bases and J by 1 base, leaving 11 bases between them. Germline V CDR1 and CDR2: MGHDK, SYGVNS. CDR3 sequence reads: CASSSPRENTEAFF. CDR3 sequence (DNA): TGTGCCAGCAGTTCCCCGAGGGAGAACACTGAAGCTTTCTTT.

This rearrangement joins TRBV9 to TRBJ2-2; 8 bases line up with TRBD1. J was trimmed by 4 bases and V by 8 bases; bases with no gene match: 4. The CDR3 covers 13 residues. Germline V gene lookup returns CDR1 SGDLS and CDR2 YYNGEE. CDR3 amino acids: CASDRGSTGELFF. CDR3 nucleotides: TGTGCCAGTGACAGGGGAAGCACCGGGGAGCTGTTTTTT.

This chain joins TRBV7-2 and TRBJ1-2; D call uncertain. Germline-derived CDR1 and CDR2 are SGHTA and FQGNSA. V lost 5 bases and J 4 bases, leaving 8 bases between the germline ends. There are 12 residues in the CDR3. The DNA of the CDR3 is TGTGCCAGCAGCGTCGGGGTCTATGGCTACACCTTC. Amino acids: CASSVGVYGYTF. Together with reference TRBV7-2 and TRBJ1-2, the CDR3 gives the full variable domain: GAGVSQSPSNKVTEKGKDVELRCDPISGHTALYWYRQSLGQGLEFLIYFQGNSAPDKSGLPSDRFSAERTGGSVSTLTIQRTQQEDSAVYLCASSVGVYGYTFGSGTRLTVV.

This chain uses TRBV10-3 with TRBJ1-2; 7 bases line up with TRBD1. The CDR3 contains 11 residues. J gave up 8 bases and V 9 bases, and 6 bases lay outside the gene matches. The V gene's germline CDR1 is ENHRY and CDR2 SYGVKD. The CDR3 loop reads CAIGTGEGYTF. The CDR3 DNA is TGTGCCATAGGAACAGGGGAGGGCTACACCTTC.

The chain carries TRBV6-5 and TRBJ1-2; TRBD1 is a possible D gene (6 bases). From germline, CDR1 is MNHEY and CDR2 SVGAGI. Trimming removed 0 bases from V and 3 bases from J, with 8 bases in between. The CDR3 is 14 residues long. The CDR3 region is CASSYSQGDYGYTF. DNA of the CDR3: TGTGCCAGCAGTTACTCACAGGGTGACTATGGCTACACCTTC.

The chain employs TRBV29-1 and TRBJ2-7; 12 bases align to TRBD2. The CDR3 has 16 amino acids. CDR1 is SQVTM, CDR2 ANQGSEA, per germline. J gave up 6 bases and V 1 base, and 10 bases lay outside the gene matches. CDR3 sequence reads: CSVEGTASGGASEQYF. As DNA, the CDR3 is TGCAGCGTTGAAGGAACGGCTAGCGGGGGGGCCAGCGAGCAGTACTTC.

The CDR3 loop is CASSLDREDSPLHF. The DNA of the CDR3 is TGTGCCAGCAGCTTAGACAGGGAAGATTCACCCCTCCACTTT. The rearrangement uses TRBV7-2 and TRBJ1-6; D may be TRBD1 (6 bases). CDR3 length: 14 residues. The germline V and J ends were trimmed by 1 base and 8 bases, with 9 bases remaining between them. Germline V CDR1 and CDR2: SGHTA, FQGNSA.

CDR3 amino acids: CASSPENPTDTQYF. CDR3 nucleotides: TGTGCCAGCAGCCCCGAGAACCCCACAGATACGCAGTATTTT. The chain links TRBV9 to TRBJ2-3; no reliable D call. CDR3 size: 14 residues. Trimming took off 4 bases at V and 2 bases at J, with 11 bases between the two ends. CDR1 is SGDLS and CDR2 is YYNGEE in the germline V gene.

This clone was seen a handful of times. V and J are TRBV10-1 and TRBJ2-7; 10 bases are shared with TRBD1. V shed 8 bases, J shed 2 bases, and the junction held 6 bases outside the gene matches. This CDR3 is 14 amino acids long. From germline, CDR1 is WNHNN and CDR2 SYGVQD (reference sequence). CDR3 DNA sequence: TGCGCCAGCGCTCCGGGACAGGGGACCTACGAGCAGTACTTC. Amino acid sequence: CASAPGQGTYEQYF.

In the case of this clone: The same CDR3 arises from other DNA sequences in this sample as well. This sequence joins TRBV4-3 and TRBJ2-5; possible D gene TRBD1, 5 bases. CDR3 size: 15 residues. The germline CDR1 and CDR2 sequences are LGHNA and YSLEER. V lost 0 bases, J lost 5 bases, and 13 bases lay in between. CDR3 coding DNA: TGCGCCAGCAGCCAAGATACAGGCCCTCGGGAGACCCAGTACTTC. This sequence encodes CASSQDTGPRETQYF.

The V gene is TRBV19, the J gene TRBJ2-2; TRBD1 might be the D (6 bases). The CDR3 has 14 residues. The germline V gene encodes CDR1 LNHDA and CDR2 SQIVND (reference sequence). V lost 1 base and J 10 bases, leaving 13 bases between the germline ends. This CDR3 reads CASSIVGGHMELFF. DNA of the CDR3: TGTGCCAGTAGTATAGTAGGGGGACATATGGAGCTGTTTTTT.

To note about this clone: Other nucleotide sequences from this sample produce the same CDR3. The chain uses TRBV6-5 and TRBJ1-1; TRBD1 aligns across 12 bases. The trim removed 6 bases at V and 4 bases at J, leaving 3 bases unmatched. The CDR3 length is 14 residues. Germline V gives CDR1 MNHEY, CDR2 SVGAGI. CDR3: CASRGQGAGTEAFF. The DNA for the CDR3 is TGTGCCAGCAGGGGACAGGGGGCGGGCACTGAAGCTTTCTTT.

This chain links TRBV18 with TRBJ1-2; 8 nucleotides agree with TRBD1. The CDR3 loop spans 14 amino acids. Germline V lookup: CDR1 KGHSH, CDR2 LQKENI. V dropped 6 bases and J dropped 2; count of bases not matched to a gene: 5. CDR3: CASSPGGANYGYTF. In DNA, the CDR3 is TGTGCCAGCTCCCCAGGGGGCGCCAACTATGGCTACACCTTC.

The rearrangement uses TRBV11-2 and TRBJ1-3; possible D gene TRBD1, 5 bases. Germline V gene data show CDR1 as SGHAT and CDR2 as FQNNGV. Trimming pared 5 bases from V and 3 bases from J, leaving 14 bases between. The CDR3 totals 15 residues. The CDR3 region is CASSTWGEFGNTIYF. The CDR3 region has the DNA TGTGCCAGCAGCACTTGGGGGGAATTTGGAAACACCATATATTTT.

This chain joins TRBV7-9 and TRBJ1-2; unclear D gene. The CDR3 runs to 17 residues. V lost 5 bases and J lost 4, with 23 bases in between. Germline lookup yields CDR1 SEHNR and CDR2 FQNEAQ (reference sequence). The CDR3 sequence: CASSHARDWDLSYGYTF. The CDR3 DNA reads as TGTGCCAGCAGCCATGCGAGGGATTGGGATCTGAGCTATGGCTACACCTTC.

The chain links TRBV11-3 to TRBJ2-5; D is ambiguous. Trimming left V 5 bases short and J 9 bases short, with 13 bases between. The germline V gene encodes CDR1 SGHNT and CDR2 YENEEA. CDR3 length equals 12 residues. The chain's CDR3 is CASSLGDDSQYF. CDR3 DNA sequence: TGTGCCAGCAGCCTGGGTGACGACTCCCAGTACTTC.

The CDR3 loop reads CAWSVGGTEAFF. The CDR3 region has the DNA TGTGCCTGGAGTGTGGGGGGCACTGAAGCTTTCTTT. The V and J genes are TRBV30 and TRBJ1-1, with D perhaps matching TRBD1 (5 bases). Trimming took 0 bases from V and 4 from J, leaving 6 bases between them. The CDR3 is made up of 12 amino acids. Germline CDR1 and CDR2: GTSNPN and SVGIG (reference sequence). The full variable domain, rest sourced from reference TRBV30 and TRBJ1-1, is SQTIHQWPATLVQPVGSPLSLECTVEGTSNPNLYWYRQAAGRGLQLLFYSVGIGQISSEVPQNLSASRPQDRQFILSSKKLLLSDSGFYLCAWSVGGTEAFFGQGTRLTVV.

The CDR3: CASSPRQGEKLFF. The CDR3 region has the DNA TGTGCCAGCAGCCCTAGACAGGGTGAAAAACTGTTTTTT. The chain employs TRBV7-9 and TRBJ1-4; 7 positions match TRBD1. CDR3 length: 13 amino acids. Germline assignment: CDR1 SEHNR and CDR2 FQNEAQ (reference sequence). V dropped 5 bases and J dropped 7; count of bases not matched to a gene: 4. Complete variable domain (other parts from reference TRBV7-9 and TRBJ1-4): DTGVSQNPRHKITKRGQNVTFRCDPISEHNRLYWYRQTLGQGPEFLTYFQNEAQLEKSRLLSDRFSAERPKGSFSTLEIQRTEQGDSAMYLCASSPRQGEKLFFGSGTQLSVL.

J is TRBJ2-3 and V is TRBV9; weak D call: TRBD2 (7 bases). In germline, CDR1 is SGDLS, CDR2 YYNGEE. V lost 4 bases to trimming and J lost 4 bases, with 13 bases between them. The CDR3 contains 14 residues. CDR3 sequence reads: CASSHTGGSDTQYF. As DNA, the CDR3 is TGTGCCAGCAGCCATACGGGGGGCTCAGATACGCAGTATTTT.